The 3 T cell receptor beta chains in this list originate from one sample, sequenced in a study of technical replicates of blood from a handful of donors. The repertoire was sequenced with immunoSEQ multiplex PCR; TCRdb's copy has only in-frame clones and lacks some. Here the sample spans 44,000 or so clones, 90% to 95% being singletons. The sequencing input was PBMCs. The receptors derive from a human donor in good health. Some clones in this sample may be carry-over from other donors' samples.

The CDR3 loop is CASSSNPTDYGYTF. DNA of the CDR3: TGTGCCAGCAGCTCCAACCCGACAGACTATGGCTACACCTTC. This chain links TRBV7-9 with TRBJ1-2; weak D call: TRBD1 (5 bases). The germline CDR1 and CDR2 sequences are SEHNR and FQNEAQ (reference sequence). V was clipped by 4 bases and J by 3 bases, with 12 bases between them. CDR3 length: 14 residues.

The chain joins TRBV5-1 to TRBJ2-3; 8 bases fit TRBD2. The trim removed 4 bases at V and 0 bases at J, leaving 1 base unmatched. The CDR3 covers 14 residues. The V gene's germline CDR1 is SGHRS and CDR2 YFSETQ. CDR3 region: CASSKRESTDTQYF. The DNA of the CDR3 is TGCGCCAGCAGCAAGCGGGAGAGCACAGATACGCAGTATTTT.

In this sample, this clone turned up a few times. The rearrangement joins TRBV9 to TRBJ1-1; weak D call: TRBD1 (5 bases). Germline V lookup: CDR1 SGDLS, CDR2 YYNGEE. This CDR3 comprises 13 residues. Trimming shortened V by 3 bases and J by 4 bases, and 10 bases separated the two germline ends. The CDR3 sequence: CASSGDSLTEAFF. CDR3 bases: TGTGCCAGCAGCGGAGACAGCCTCACTGAAGCTTTCTTT.